The TCR beta chain under discussion was sequenced for a study of somatic mutations in cytotoxic T cells in rheumatoid arthritis. Assay: immunoSEQ multiplex PCR; the TCRdb copy retains only in-frame clones and omits some. The data hold 8,500 to 11,000 clones, with roughly four fifths observed a single time. Trimming left V 3 bases short and J 8 bases short, with 11 bases between. Germline lookup yields CDR1 MGHDK and CDR2 SYGVNS. The CDR3 covers 13 residues. Sequenced material: CD8+ T cells sorted from blood. The chain carries TRBV25-1 and TRBJ2-1; tentatively, D is TRBD2 (5 bases). The TCR sequence derives from a woman aged 45-65 years in good health. The CDR3 bases are TGTGCCAGCAGTGATGAGGGATGGGATGAGCAGTTCTTC. Its protein product is CASSDEGWDEQFF.